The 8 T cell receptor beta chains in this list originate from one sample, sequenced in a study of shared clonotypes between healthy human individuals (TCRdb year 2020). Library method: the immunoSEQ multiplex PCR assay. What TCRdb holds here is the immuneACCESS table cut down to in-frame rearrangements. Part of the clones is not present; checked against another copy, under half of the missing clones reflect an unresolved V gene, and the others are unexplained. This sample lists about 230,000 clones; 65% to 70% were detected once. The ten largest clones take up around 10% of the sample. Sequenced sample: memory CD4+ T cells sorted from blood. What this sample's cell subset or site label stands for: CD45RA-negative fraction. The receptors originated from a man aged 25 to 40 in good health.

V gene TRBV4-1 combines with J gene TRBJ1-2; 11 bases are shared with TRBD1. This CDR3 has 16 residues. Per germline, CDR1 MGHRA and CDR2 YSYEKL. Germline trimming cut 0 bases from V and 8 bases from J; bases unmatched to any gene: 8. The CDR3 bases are TGCGCCAGCAGCCAAGAAATCGGGACAGGGGGGGACGGCTACACCTTC. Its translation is CASSQEIGTGGDGYTF.

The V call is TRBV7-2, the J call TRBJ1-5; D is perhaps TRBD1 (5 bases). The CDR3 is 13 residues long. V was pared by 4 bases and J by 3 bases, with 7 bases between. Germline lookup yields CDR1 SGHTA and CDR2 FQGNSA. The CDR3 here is CASSYRLNQPQHF. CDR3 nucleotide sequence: TGTGCCAGCAGCTACAGGCTCAATCAGCCCCAGCATTTT. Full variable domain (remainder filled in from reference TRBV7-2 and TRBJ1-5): GAGVSQSPSNKVTEKGKDVELRCDPISGHTALYWYRQSLGQGLEFLIYFQGNSAPDKSGLPSDRFSAERTGGSVSTLTIQRTQQEDSAVYLCASSYRLNQPQHFGDGTRLSIL.

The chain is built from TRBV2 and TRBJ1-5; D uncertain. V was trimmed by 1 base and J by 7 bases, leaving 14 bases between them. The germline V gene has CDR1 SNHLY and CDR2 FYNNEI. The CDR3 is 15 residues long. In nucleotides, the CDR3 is TGTGCCAGCAGTGAAGGAGTGGGTAGGGAACAGCCCCAGCATTTT. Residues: CASSEGVGREQPQHF.

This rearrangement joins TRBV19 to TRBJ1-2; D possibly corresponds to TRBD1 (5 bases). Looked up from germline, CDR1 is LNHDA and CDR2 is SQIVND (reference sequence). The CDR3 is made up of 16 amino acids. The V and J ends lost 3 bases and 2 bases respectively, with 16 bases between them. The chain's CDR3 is CASSITGTAKNYGYTF. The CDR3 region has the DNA TGTGCCAGTAGTATCACCGGGACGGCGAAGAACTATGGCTACACCTTC.

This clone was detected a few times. The CDR3 DNA reads TGTGCCAGCTGCAGGGGGATGAACACTGAAGCTTTCTTT. Its translation: CASCRGMNTEAFF. The V call is TRBV18, the J call TRBJ1-1; 7 bases fit TRBD1. V lost 7 bases to trimming and J lost 0 bases; unmatched junction nucleotides: 2. This CDR3 has 13 residues. Germline loops: CDR1 KGHSH, CDR2 LQKENI.

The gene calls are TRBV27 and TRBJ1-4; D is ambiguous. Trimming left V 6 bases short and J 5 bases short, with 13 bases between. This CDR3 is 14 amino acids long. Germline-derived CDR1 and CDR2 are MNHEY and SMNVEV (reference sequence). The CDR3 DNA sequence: TGTGCCAGCAGGAACAGACAAACCAATGAAAAACTGTTTTTT. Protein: CASRNRQTNEKLFF.

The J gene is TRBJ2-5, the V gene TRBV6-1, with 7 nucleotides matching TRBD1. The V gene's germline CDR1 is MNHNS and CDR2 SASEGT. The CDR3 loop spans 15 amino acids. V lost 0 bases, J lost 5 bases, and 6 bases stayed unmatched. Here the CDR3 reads CASSEAGGLGETQYF. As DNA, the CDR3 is TGTGCCAGCAGTGAAGCAGGGGGCTTGGGGGAGACCCAGTACTTC.

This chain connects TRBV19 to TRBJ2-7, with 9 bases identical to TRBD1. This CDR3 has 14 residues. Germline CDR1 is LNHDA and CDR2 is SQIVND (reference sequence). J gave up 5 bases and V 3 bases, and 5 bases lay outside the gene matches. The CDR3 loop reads CASSILQGANEQYF. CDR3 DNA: TGTGCCAGTAGTATTTTACAGGGGGCGAACGAGCAGTACTTC.